A selection of T cell receptor beta chains follows, all from one sample in a study of cytomegalovirus exposure and HLA in healthy donors. The data were produced by immunoSEQ multiplex PCR, yet TCRdb's version contains in-frame clones alone and is incomplete. The table includes approximately 120,000 clones, around 67% detected once. Material: PBMCs. These receptor sequences come from a man aged 60 to 75 in good health and CMV-seropositive. The CDR3 runs from the conserved cysteine through the conserved F or W. The D gene is left open where the match is weak. A row's size may be missing; if present it is once, few, many or a size class.

d_call	v_call	j_call	clone_size	cdr3_aa	cdr3_nt
-	TRBV5-4	TRBJ1-6	-	CASSLVGITNSPLHF	TGTGCCAGCAGCTTGGTCGGGATTACCAATTCACCCCTCCACTTT
-	TRBV21-1	TRBJ2-3	-	CASSPSTAAHTDTQYF	TGTGCCAGCAGCCCGTCCACAGCGGCTCACACAGATACGCAGTATTTT
-	TRBV9	TRBJ2-6	few	CASSREAIGANVLTF	TGTGCCAGCAGCAGAGAGGCCATTGGGGCCAACGTCCTGACTTTC
TRBD2	TRBV4-2	TRBJ2-2	once	CASSQEGPGGASTGELFF	TGTGCCAGCAGCCAAGAAGGGCCCGGGGGGGCCTCTACCGGGGAGCTGTTTTTT
-	TRBV9	TRBJ1-1	once	CASSVEQGHTEAFF	TGTGCCAGCAGCGTAGAGCAGGGGCACACTGAAGCTTTCTTT
TRBD2	TRBV6-6	TRBJ2-1	-	CAIGGPSGGYNEQFF	TGTGCCATCGGGGGACCTAGCGGGGGGTACAATGAGCAGTTCTTC
-	TRBV7-8	TRBJ2-7	-	CASSIVAGMSYEQYF	TGTGCCAGCAGCATAGTTGCAGGGATGTCCTACGAGCAGTACTTC
-	TRBV10-1	TRBJ2-5	-	CASSDGGSGTQYF	TGCGCCAGCAGTGATGGGGGCAGTGGGACCCAGTACTTC
TRBD1	TRBV6-1	TRBJ2-7	-	CAVNRGRMGHEQYF	TGTGCCGTCAACAGGGGGCGCATGGGCCACGAGCAGTACTTC
TRBD2	TRBV9	TRBJ2-2	-	CASSPQGGTGELFF	TGTGCCAGCAGCCCCCAGGGAGGGACCGGGGAGCTGTTTTTT
TRBD1	TRBV7-2	TRBJ1-2	-	CASSSRQGGNYGYTF	TGTGCCAGCAGCTCTAGACAGGGAGGTAACTATGGCTACACCTTC
-	TRBV30	TRBJ2-3	-	CAWSVARRGDTDTQYF	TGTGCCTGGAGTGTAGCGCGGCGGGGCGACACAGATACGCAGTATTTT
-	TRBV28	TRBJ1-3	few	CAGTRGSGNTIYF	TGTGCCGGGACTAGGGGCTCTGGAAACACCATATATTTT
-	TRBV5-5	TRBJ2-5	-	CASYMTGPGTQYF	TGTGCCAGCTACATGACAGGCCCAGGGACCCAGTACTTC
-	TRBV5-8	TRBJ1-6	-	CASTKPGVSYNSPLHF	TGTGCCAGCACCAAACCAGGGGTCTCCTATAATTCACCCCTCCACTTT
TRBD1	TRBV6-1	TRBJ1-4	-	CASSGQGFEKLFF	TGTGCCAGCTCGGGACAGGGATTTGAAAAACTGTTTTTT
TRBD1	TRBV6-1	TRBJ2-7	-	CASREPGQGGEQYF	TGTGCCAGCAGGGAGCCGGGACAGGGCGGCGAGCAGTACTTC
-	TRBV5-5	TRBJ1-6	-	CASSYTGTPPSPLHF	TGTGCCAGCAGCTATACCGGGACACCTCCTTCACCCCTCCACTTT
-	TRBV27	TRBJ1-2	once	CASRKTTAVGYTF	TGTGCCAGCAGAAAAACAACGGCGGTGGGCTACACCTTC
-	TRBV30	TRBJ2-1	-	CAWSVQGMGNEQFF	TGTGCCTGGAGTGTACAGGGAATGGGTAATGAGCAGTTCTTC
-	TRBV6-6	TRBJ1-4	-	CASRGRTTNEKLFF	TGTGCCAGCAGAGGGAGGACAACTAATGAAAAACTGTTTTTT
-	TRBV6-5	TRBJ2-7	-	CASTQWTTNEQYF	TGTGCCTCCACGCAATGGACTACGAACGAGCAGTACTTC
TRBD2	TRBV2	TRBJ2-7	-	CASKYTGGVYEQYF	TGTGCCAGCAAGTATACCGGGGGGGTCTACGAGCAGTACTTC
TRBD2	TRBV5-1	TRBJ2-1	-	CASSSQLAGGLDEQFF	TGCGCCAGCAGCTCACAACTAGCGGGGGGGCTAGATGAGCAGTTCTTC
TRBD2	TRBV7-9	TRBJ2-5	-	CASSSGLAGTQYF	TGTGCCAGCAGCTCGGGACTAGCAGGGACCCAGTACTTC
TRBD1	TRBV5-4	TRBJ1-1	-	CASSHSTGRNTEAFF	TGTGCCAGCAGCCACTCGACAGGGAGGAATACTGAAGCTTTCTTT
-	TRBV5-5	TRBJ2-6	-	CASSLPLSSGANVLTF	TGTGCCAGCAGCTTGCCCCTCAGCTCTGGGGCCAACGTCCTGACTTTC
-	TRBV19	TRBJ1-6	-	CASSMDQGFWSPLHF	TGTGCCAGTAGTATGGACCAGGGGTTTTGGTCACCCCTCCACTTT
TRBD2	TRBV5-1	TRBJ2-1	-	CASSFSGGEQFF	TGCGCCAGCAGCTTTAGCGGGGGAGAGCAGTTCTTC
-	TRBV5-4	TRBJ2-5	-	CASSPGSRETQYF	TGTGCCAGCAGCCCGGGATCTAGGGAGACCCAGTACTTC
-	TRBV19	TRBJ1-6	few	CASSIQAGTRNSPLHF	TGTGCCAGTAGTATCCAGGCAGGTACCCGAAACTCACCCCTCCACTTT
-	TRBV19	TRBJ1-4	few	CASSIGVKVRNEKLFF	TGTGCCAGTAGTATAGGCGTGAAGGTGCGGAATGAAAAACTGTTTTTT
TRBD1	TRBV19	TRBJ1-4	-	CASSMVGTGEGEKLFF	TGTGCCAGTAGTATGGTCGGGACAGGGGAAGGTGAAAAACTGTTTTTT
TRBD1	TRBV19	TRBJ1-3	few	CASSTLPGTGLNSGNTIYF	TGTGCCAGTAGTACCCTCCCCGGGACAGGGCTGAACTCTGGAAACACCATATATTTT
-	TRBV7-2	TRBJ1-5	-	CASSLGSGDGNQPQHF	TGTGCCAGCAGCTTAGGATCGGGGGACGGCAATCAGCCCCAGCATTTT
-	TRBV6-5	TRBJ1-4	-	CASSSGATNEKLFF	TGTGCCAGCAGTTCAGGGGCAACTAATGAAAAACTGTTTTTT
-	TRBV19	TRBJ1-3	-	CASSTGGSVNRGNTIYF	TGTGCCAGTAGTACAGGAGGTTCGGTAAATCGTGGAAACACCATATATTTT
TRBD1	TRBV6-5	TRBJ1-6	-	CASRLGGQGNSPLHF	TGTGCCAGCAGACTAGGAGGACAGGGTAATTCACCCCTCCACTTT
-	TRBV2	TRBJ2-7	-	CASRPTTMAEQYF	TGTGCCAGCAGGCCAACTACTATGGCCGAGCAGTACTTC
-	TRBV2	TRBJ2-1	-	CASSRVSSEQFF	TGTGCCAGCAGTCGAGTCTCATCCGAGCAGTTCTTC
-	TRBV18	TRBJ1-3	-	CASSPERSSGNTIYF	TGTGCCAGCTCACCGGAGCGGAGCTCTGGAAACACCATATATTTT
-	TRBV11-3	TRBJ2-7	once	CASSLDRGSPYEQYF	TGTGCCAGCAGCTTAGACAGGGGCTCCCCCTACGAGCAGTACTTC